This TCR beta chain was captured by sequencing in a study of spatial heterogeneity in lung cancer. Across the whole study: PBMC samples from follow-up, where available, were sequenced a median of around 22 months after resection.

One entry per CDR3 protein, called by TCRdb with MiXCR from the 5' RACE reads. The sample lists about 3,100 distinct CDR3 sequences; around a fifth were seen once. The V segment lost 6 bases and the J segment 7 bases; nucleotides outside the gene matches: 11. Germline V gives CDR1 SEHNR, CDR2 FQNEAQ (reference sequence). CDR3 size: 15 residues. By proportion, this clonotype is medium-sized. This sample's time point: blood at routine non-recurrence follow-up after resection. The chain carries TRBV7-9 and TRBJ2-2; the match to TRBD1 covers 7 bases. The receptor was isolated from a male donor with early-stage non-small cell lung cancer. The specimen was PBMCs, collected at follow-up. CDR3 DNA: TGTGCCAGCAGAGCACAATCAGGGGGAATCGGGGAGCTGTTTTTT. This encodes CASRAQSGGIGELFF.